Each of the 13 T cell receptor beta chains below was sequenced from the same sample in a study of T cell repertoires in cytomegalovirus infection. MiXCR, run by TCRdb on the reads, gives a single entry per CDR3 protein. The sample gives fewer than 550,000 distinct CDR3 sequences, about 15% of which show up once; roughly 25% is in the top ten. Sequencing input: CD8+ T cells from PBMCs. All receptors derive from a human donor in good health (CMV status not recorded). Some clones in this sample may be carry-over from other donors' samples.

Only a few counts were recorded for this clonotype. The chain has TRBV4-2 and TRBJ2-1, with 10 nucleotides matching TRBD2. The CDR3 is 17 amino acids. Trimming took 1 base from V and 4 from J; bases not matched to a gene: 7. In germline, CDR1 is LGHNA, CDR2 YNFKEQ. For the CDR3, the DNA is TGTGCCAGCAGCCAAGTCACGGCTAGCGGGGGATACAATGAGCAGTTCTTC. Translation: CASSQVTASGGYNEQFF.

A few counts support this clonotype. The chain uses TRBV9 and TRBJ2-7, with 11 bases that match TRBD2. This CDR3 comprises 17 residues. J gave up 2 bases and V 0 bases, and 7 bases lay outside the gene matches. The V gene's germline CDR1 is SGDLS and CDR2 YYNGEE. The CDR3 reads CASSVETSGTGPYEQYF. In DNA form, the CDR3 reads TGTGCCAGCAGCGTAGAGACTAGCGGGACAGGGCCCTACGAGCAGTACTTC.

A few counts support this clonotype. The V and J genes are TRBV10-3 and TRBJ2-1; TRBD2 agrees at 10 bases. The CDR3 length is 21 residues. V gave up 0 bases and J gave up 1 base; unmatched junction bases: 15. The germline V gene has CDR1 ENHRY and CDR2 SYGVKD. The CDR3 region has the DNA TGTGCCATCAGTGAGTCGGGAGTAGCGGGAGGTTTCGAGGGTTCCTACAATGAGCAGTTCTTC. Its translation: CAISESGVAGGFEGSYNEQFF.

The gene calls are TRBV28 and TRBJ1-4; D unresolved. Germline V gives CDR1 MDHEN, CDR2 SYDVKM. The CDR3 consists of 18 residues. V was pared by 6 bases and J by 1 base, with 21 bases between. CDR3 amino acids: CASRWKGPYKETNEKLFF. The DNA for the CDR3 is TGTGCCAGCAGATGGAAGGGCCCATATAAAGAAACTAATGAAAAACTGTTTTTT. The whole variable domain, remainder taken from reference TRBV28 and TRBJ1-4, is DVKVTQSSRYLVKRTGEKVFLECVQDMDHENMFWYRQDPGLGLRLIYFSYDVKMKEKGDIPEGYSVSREKKERFSLILESASTNQTSMYLCASRWKGPYKETNEKLFFGSGTQLSVL.

The rearrangement joins TRBV4-2 to TRBJ2-2; 8 positions match TRBD2. V dropped 5 bases and J dropped 1; count of bases not matched to a gene: 9. Germline CDR1 LGHNA, CDR2 YNFKEQ. This CDR3 region has 17 residues. CDR3 sequence (DNA): TGTGCCAGCAGCTCCCATACTAGCGGAGTGAACACCGGGGAGCTGTTTTTT. This translates into CASSSHTSGVNTGELFF.

This clonotype was seen repeatedly, ten times or more. This chain's CDR3 is CASSLGVGASGPYEQYF. Written as DNA, the CDR3 is TGTGCCAGCAGCTTGGGGGTTGGGGCTAGCGGCCCCTACGAGCAGTACTTC. The rearrangement uses TRBV5-4 and TRBJ2-7; 7 bases map to TRBD2. Trimming removed 0 bases from V and 2 bases from J; junction bases left unmatched: 11. The CDR3 runs 17 residues. Per the germline V gene, CDR1 is SGHNT and CDR2 is YYREEE (reference sequence).

This clonotype was seen at least ten times. The V gene is TRBV7-9, the J gene TRBJ2-2; D remains unclear. This CDR3 has 11 amino acids. The germline V gene encodes CDR1 SEHNR and CDR2 FQNEAQ (reference sequence). Trimming removed 4 bases from V and 13 bases from J, with 10 bases in between. CDR3 DNA: TGTGCCAGCAGCTCCCAAAGGTGGCTGTTTTTT. Protein product: CASSSQRWLFF.

This chain links TRBV27 with TRBJ2-5; either TRBD1 or TRBD2 may supply D (5 bases each). The V and J ends lost 2 bases and 4 bases respectively, with 11 bases between them. The germline gives CDR1 MNHEY, CDR2 SMNVEV (reference sequence). CDR3 length: 14 amino acids. DNA for the CDR3: TGTGCCAGCAGTTTAAAGGGACGGAGAGAGACCCAGTACTTC. Protein: CASSLKGRRETQYF.

This clonotype showed up many times. This chain joins TRBV11-2 and TRBJ1-6; TRBD1 matches 9 bases. V gave up 4 bases and J gave up 7 bases; unmatched junction bases: 5. The CDR3 length is 15 residues. Germline loops: CDR1 SGHAT, CDR2 FQNNGV. CDR3 sequence: CASSSPGQGNSPLHF. The CDR3 DNA reads TGTGCCAGCAGCTCGCCGGGACAGGGAAATTCACCCCTCCACTTT.

Concerning this clonotype: This may arise from a read error, as a much more abundant clone is one base away. The CDR3 does not close with the conserved phenylalanine or tryptophan, likely indicating a read error. This chain uses TRBV19 with TRBJ2-1; no reliable D call. Germline V gene sequence: CDR1 LNHDA, CDR2 SQIVND (reference sequence). The CDR3 is made up of 14 amino acids. V lost 4 bases to trimming and J lost 8 bases, with 15 bases between them. As DNA, the CDR3 is TGTGCCAGTAGTAGCCGGGTCTTCCTAGATGAGCAGTTCTTA. Its protein product is CASSSRVFLDEQFL.

A note on this clonotype: A clone one base away is much larger, so this may be a read error. The V call is TRBV14, the J call TRBJ1-3; a possible D gene is TRBD1 (5 bases). The germline gives CDR1 SGHDN, CDR2 FVKESK. The CDR3 is 15 amino acids. CDR3 nucleotides: TGTGCCAGCAGCCCCGTCCACCAGGGTTATGACACCATAAATTTT. This encodes CASSPVHQGYDTINF. The variable domain in full, with the rest retrieved from reference TRBV14 and TRBJ1-3, is EAGVTQFPSHSVIEKGQTVTLRCDPISGHDNLYWYRRVMGKEIKFLLHFVKESKQDESGMPNNRFLAERTGGTYSTLKVQPAELEDSGVYFCASSPVHQGYDTINFGEGSWLTVV.

The chain's CDR3 is CSVEGRLTSGRAGIDEQFF. The CDR3 nucleotides read TGCAGCGTTGAAGGGAGGCTGACTAGCGGGAGGGCCGGGATTGATGAGCAGTTCTTC. V usage is TRBV29-1 and J usage is TRBJ2-1, with 14 bases lining up with TRBD2. CDR1 is SQVTM, CDR2 ANQGSEA, per germline. The CDR3 totals 19 residues. V shed 1 base and J 8 bases; nucleotides not matched to a gene: 16.

Ten or more counts support this clonotype. The chain combines TRBV11-2 with TRBJ1-1, with D maybe TRBD1 (6 bases). Per the germline V gene, CDR1 is SGHAT and CDR2 is FQNNGV. This CDR3 region has 15 residues. Trimming stripped 5 bases from V and 1 base from J, with 14 bases between. The CDR3, as DNA: TGTGCCAGCAGCCACCACACAGGGACGAACACTGAAGCTTTCTTT. It translates to CASSHHTGTNTEAFF.